One sample yielded the 5 T cell receptor beta chains listed below, sequenced in a study of cytomegalovirus exposure and HLA in healthy donors. Vbeta (60) and Jbeta (13) primers were used in the PCR. Sequencing was performed with immunoSEQ multiplex PCR; in TCRdb, only in-frame clones are kept and a portion is missing. The sample holds nearly 300,000 clones, 70% to 90% seen once. Sequenced material: PBMCs. Receptor source: a man aged 35-49 years in good health and CMV-seropositive.

The gene calls are TRBV30 and TRBJ2-2; perhaps TRBD2 as D (5 bases). Germline loops: CDR1 GTSNPN, CDR2 SVGIG (reference sequence). This CDR3 has 16 amino acids. V shed 6 bases and J shed 3 bases, with 20 bases lying between them. CDR3 sequence reads: CACHLRETDHTGELFF. In DNA form, the CDR3 reads TGTGCCTGCCACCTTAGGGAGACGGACCACACCGGGGAGCTGTTTTTT.

The chain uses TRBV27 and TRBJ2-1; 8 bases are a match to TRBD1. The junction had 2 bases not matched to a gene; V was cut back by 7 bases and J by 0 bases. This CDR3 region has 14 residues. Per the germline V gene, CDR1 is MNHEY and CDR2 is SMNVEV (reference sequence). The CDR3 here is CASNDRGSYNEQFF. The DNA for the CDR3 is TGTGCCAGCAACGACAGGGGCTCCTACAATGAGCAGTTCTTC.

This chain connects TRBV28 to TRBJ2-7; 9 bases match TRBD1. CDR1 and CDR2 (germline): MDHEN, SYDVKM. The CDR3 covers 15 residues. The V and J ends lost 8 bases and 5 bases, in that order; junction bases with no gene match: 13. The CDR3 region has the DNA TGTGCCAGCGGTCCGTTCGGACAGGGGAGGAACGAGCAGTACTTC. It translates to CASGPFGQGRNEQYF. Full variable domain (rest looked up from reference TRBV28 and TRBJ2-7): DVKVTQSSRYLVKRTGEKVFLECVQDMDHENMFWYRQDPGLGLRLIYFSYDVKMKEKGDIPEGYSVSREKKERFSLILESASTNQTSMYLCASGPFGQGRNEQYFGPGTRLTVT.

This chain uses TRBV28 with TRBJ1-2; D perhaps matches TRBD1 (6 bases). The V and J ends lost 5 bases and 7 bases respectively, with 17 bases between them. This CDR3 region has 14 residues. Germline V gives CDR1 MDHEN, CDR2 SYDVKM. CDR3 sequence reads: CASSLDVGARGYTF. The CDR3 nucleotides read TGTGCCAGCAGTCTAGACGTGGGGGCGCGTGGCTACACCTTC.

The chain combines TRBV6-5 with TRBJ1-5; 7 bases match TRBD1. The V and J ends lost 6 bases and 0 bases, in that order; junction bases with no gene match: 5. CDR1 MNHEY and CDR2 SVGAGI come from the germline V gene. This CDR3 spans 15 amino acids. The CDR3 nucleotides read TGTGCCAGCAGCCGGGACAGAGATAGCAATCAGCCCCAGCATTTT. This gives the protein CASSRDRDSNQPQHF.